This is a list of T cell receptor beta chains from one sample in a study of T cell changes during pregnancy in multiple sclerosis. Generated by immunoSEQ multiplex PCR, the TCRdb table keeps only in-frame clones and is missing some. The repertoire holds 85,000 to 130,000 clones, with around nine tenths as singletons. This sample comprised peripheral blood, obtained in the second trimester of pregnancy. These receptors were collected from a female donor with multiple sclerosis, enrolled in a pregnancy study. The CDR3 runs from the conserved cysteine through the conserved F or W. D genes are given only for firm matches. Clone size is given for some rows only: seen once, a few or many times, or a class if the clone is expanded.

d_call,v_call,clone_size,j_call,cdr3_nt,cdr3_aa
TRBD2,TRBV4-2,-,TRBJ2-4,TGTGCCAGCAGCCTCTCTAGCGGGACCAAAAACATTCAGTACTTC,CASSLSSGTKNIQYF
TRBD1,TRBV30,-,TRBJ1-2,TGTGCCTGGAGTCAGACAGGGGACTATGGCTACACCTTC,CAWSQTGDYGYTF
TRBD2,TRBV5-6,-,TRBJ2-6,TGTGCCAGCAGCTTGGCCGGGAGGGTCCCTGGGGCCAACGTCCTGACTTTC,CASSLAGRVPGANVLTF
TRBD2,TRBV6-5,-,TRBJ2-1,TGTGCCAGCAGTTACGGGACTATAGCTAATGAGCAGTTCTTC,CASSYGTIANEQFF
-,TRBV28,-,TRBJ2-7,TGTGCCAGCAGCGAGACCGGGACATCTATTTACGAGCAGTACTTC,CASSETGTSIYEQYF
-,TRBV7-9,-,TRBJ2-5,TGTGCCAGCAGCTTAGATGTAAAAGAGACCCAGTACTTC,CASSLDVKETQYF
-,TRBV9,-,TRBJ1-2,TGTGCCAGCAGCGCTAGTATTACAGGGTCCTATGGCTACACCTTC,CASSASITGSYGYTF
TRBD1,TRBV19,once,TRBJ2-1,TGTGCCAGTAGTTCCCCCCGGACAGGACTGTTCTTC,CASSSPRTGLFF
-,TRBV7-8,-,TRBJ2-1,TGTGCCAGCAGCTTTTTAGGGGCAGAATACAATGAGCAGTTCTTC,CASSFLGAEYNEQFF
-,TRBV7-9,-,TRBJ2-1,TGTGCCAGCAGCGGCTATGAGCAGTTCTTC,CASSGYEQFF
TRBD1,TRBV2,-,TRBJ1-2,TGTGCCAGCAGGACAGGGAACCCCAGCTATGGCTACACCTTC,CASRTGNPSYGYTF
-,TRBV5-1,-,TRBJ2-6,TGCGCCAGCAGCTTGGACGGCTCTGGGGCCAACGTCCTGACTTTC,CASSLDGSGANVLTF
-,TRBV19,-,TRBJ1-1,TGTGCCAGTAGTATCGGGGTTTGGGGTGAAGCTTTCTTT,CASSIGVWGEAFF
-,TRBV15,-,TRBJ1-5,TGTGCCACCAGCCCCTTGGAGGAGGTTTATCAGCCCCAGCATTTT,CATSPLEEVYQPQHF
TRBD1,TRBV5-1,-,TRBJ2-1,TGCGCCAGCAGCTGGGACAGGGTCGCCTACAATGAGCAGTTCTTC,CASSWDRVAYNEQFF
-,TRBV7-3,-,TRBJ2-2,TGTGCCAGCAGCTTATTGGGGGGACAGATTAACACCGGGGAGCTGTTTTTT,CASSLLGGQINTGELFF
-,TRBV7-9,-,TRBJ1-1,TGTGCCAGCAGCTTAAGTTCTAGGGGGGGCTCTTCTAACACTGAAGCTTTCTTT,CASSLSSRGGSSNTEAFF
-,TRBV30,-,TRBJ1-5,TGTGCCTGGAGTGTGGAGGGCGGTTGGAGCAATCAGCCCCAGCATTTT,CAWSVEGGWSNQPQHF
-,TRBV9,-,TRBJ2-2,TGTGCCAGCAGCGTAACGGGCACCGGGGAGCTGTTTTTT,CASSVTGTGELFF
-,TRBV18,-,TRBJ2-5,TGTGCCAGCTCCCTCAGGGGTCAAACCCAAGAGACCCAGTACTTC,CASSLRGQTQETQYF
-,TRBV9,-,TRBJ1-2,TGTGCCAGCAGCGTCGACAACTTTGCTAACTATGGCTACACCTTC,CASSVDNFANYGYTF
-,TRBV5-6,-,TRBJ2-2,TGTGCCAGCAGCTTGGTCAGGAACACCGGGGAGCTGTTTTTT,CASSLVRNTGELFF
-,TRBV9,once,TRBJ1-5,TGTGCCAGCAGCGAGGGGAATCGGGATCAGCCCCAGCATTTT,CASSEGNRDQPQHF
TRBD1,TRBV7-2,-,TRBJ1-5,TGTGCCAGCAGCTTCGTTTCAGGGGGCGGGAGCAATCAGCCCCAGCATTTT,CASSFVSGGGSNQPQHF
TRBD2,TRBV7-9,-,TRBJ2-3,TGTGCCAGCAGCCATAGCGGGGGCACAGATACGCAGTATTTT,CASSHSGGTDTQYF
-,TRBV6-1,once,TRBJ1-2,TGTGCCAGCAGTGAAAGTTGGGGGGGTAACTATGGCTACACCTTC,CASSESWGGNYGYTF
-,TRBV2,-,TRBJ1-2,TGTGCCAGCAGTGATCTCGGCAGGGTAAACTATGGCTACACCTTC,CASSDLGRVNYGYTF
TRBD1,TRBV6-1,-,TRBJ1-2,TGTGCCAGCAGAACTACAGGGGGCGGCTACACCTTC,CASRTTGGGYTF
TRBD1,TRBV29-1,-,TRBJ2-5,TGCAGCTTAACGACAGGGCAAGAGACCCAGTACTTC,CSLTTGQETQYF
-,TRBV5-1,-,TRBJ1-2,TGCGCCAGCAGCTTGGGACCTCCCTGGGCCCTTGGCTACACCTTC,CASSLGPPWALGYTF
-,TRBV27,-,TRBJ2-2,TGTGCCAGCAGTTTTTCAGGGGCCGGGGAGCTGTTTTTT,CASSFSGAGELFF
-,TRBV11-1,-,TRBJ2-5,TGTGCCAGCAGCTCGGGAGAGACCCAGTACTTC,CASSSGETQYF
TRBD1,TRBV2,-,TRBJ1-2,TGTGCCAGCAGTGAAGTTGGATCGGGACAGGGGGCATTTGGCTACACCTTC,CASSEVGSGQGAFGYTF
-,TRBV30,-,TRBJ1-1,TGTGCCGTCGATGGTGGAGGAGTAGCCGAAGCTTTCTTT,CAVDGGGVAEAFF
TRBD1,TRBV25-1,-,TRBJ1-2,TGTGCCAGCCGGTTTCCGGGACAGGGAGGCGATGGCTACACCTTC,CASRFPGQGGDGYTF
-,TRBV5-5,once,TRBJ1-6,TGTGCCAGCAGCTTATCCGGGACTATGGGAAATTCACCCCTCCACTTT,CASSLSGTMGNSPLHF
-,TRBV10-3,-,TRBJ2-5,TGTGCCATCAGTGAGTCCGGAGAGACCCAGTACTTC,CAISESGETQYF
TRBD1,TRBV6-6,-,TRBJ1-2,TGTGCCAGCAGCCCCGGGACAGGGTTCGGCTACACCTTC,CASSPGTGFGYTF
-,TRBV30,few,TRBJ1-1,TGTGCCTGGAGTGTACGACTTGACGCTGAAGCTTTCTTT,CAWSVRLDAEAFF
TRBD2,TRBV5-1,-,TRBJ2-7,TGCGCCAGCAGCTTGGCCTCATCTAGCGGCTACGAGCAGTACTTC,CASSLASSSGYEQYF
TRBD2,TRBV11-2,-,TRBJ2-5,TGTGCCAGCAGCTTATTACTAGCGGGGGAGACCCAGTACTTC,CASSLLLAGETQYF
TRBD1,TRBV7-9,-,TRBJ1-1,TGTGCCAGCAGCTTAGACAGGGGACGGAACACTGAAGCTTTCTTT,CASSLDRGRNTEAFF
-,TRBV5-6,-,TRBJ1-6,TGTGCCAGCAGCGAAGGAGACTTTAATTCACCCCTCCACTTT,CASSEGDFNSPLHF
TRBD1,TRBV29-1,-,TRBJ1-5,TGCAGCGTTGGGGGGACAGAACATCAGCCCCAGCATTTT,CSVGGTEHQPQHF
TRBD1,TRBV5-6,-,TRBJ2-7,TGTGCCAGCAGCGGGACGGGACAGATCTACGAGCAGTACTTC,CASSGTGQIYEQYF
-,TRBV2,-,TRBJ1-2,TGTGCCAGCAGTTCCACATTTTGGGAGGGAAGCAACTATGGCTACACCTTC,CASSSTFWEGSNYGYTF
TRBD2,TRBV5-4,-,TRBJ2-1,TGTGCCAGCAGCGATAGAGCGGGAGGGCAATTTAATGAGCAGTTCTTC,CASSDRAGGQFNEQFF
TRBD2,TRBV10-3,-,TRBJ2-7,TGTGCCATCAGTGGGGTAGCGGGCCTGTACGAGCAGTACTTC,CAISGVAGLYEQYF
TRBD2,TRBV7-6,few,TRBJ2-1,TGTGCCAGCAGCTACTCCGGGGGGGGCCTCTACAATGAGCAGTTCTTC,CASSYSGGGLYNEQFF
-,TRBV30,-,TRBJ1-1,TGTGCCTGGAGCGCTCCTACAGGGATGAACACTGAAGCTTTCTTT,CAWSAPTGMNTEAFF
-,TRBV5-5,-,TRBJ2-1,TGTGCCAGCAGCTGGGAGCGGGCCATCTACAATGAGCAGTTCTTC,CASSWERAIYNEQFF
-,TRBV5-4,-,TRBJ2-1,TGTGCCAGCAGCTTCGAACAGGGAAACTCCTACAATGAGCAGTTCTTC,CASSFEQGNSYNEQFF
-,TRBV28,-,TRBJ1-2,TGTGCCAGCAGTTCGGGGTCAAACTATGGCTACACCTTC,CASSSGSNYGYTF
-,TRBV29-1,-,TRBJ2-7,TGCAGCGTAAACACAGGGACCGACCAGTACTTC,CSVNTGTDQYF
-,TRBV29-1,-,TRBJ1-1,TGCAGCGCCGAGACAGGTATGGCGACTGAAGCTTTCTTT,CSAETGMATEAFF
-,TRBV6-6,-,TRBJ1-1,TGTGCCAGCAGCCACGGGGGGAACACTGAAGCTTTCTTT,CASSHGGNTEAFF
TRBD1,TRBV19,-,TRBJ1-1,TGTGCCAGTACCCGGACAGGGGGTTTCACTGAAGCTTTCTTT,CASTRTGGFTEAFF
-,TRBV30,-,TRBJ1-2,TGTGCCTGGAGTATGGGGGGAGTCTATGGCTACACCTTC,CAWSMGGVYGYTF
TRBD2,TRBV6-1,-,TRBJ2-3,TGTGCCAGCAGTGAATGGGCTAGCGGGAGTATCCCAGATACGCAGTATTTT,CASSEWASGSIPDTQYF
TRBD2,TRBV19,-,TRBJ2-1,TGTGCCAGTAGTACGGGACTAGCGGGAGTAAATGAGCAGTTCTTC,CASSTGLAGVNEQFF